Sequencing of this TCR beta chain was carried out in a study of early T cells in non-severe SARS-CoV-2 infection. For the study at large: Unsorted whole blood bulk RNA was sequenced, with unpaired chains. Overall study results and limits: Private and CD4 specificities were missed by VDJdb matching, which favored anti-spike CD8 responses.

This clonotype is judged large. Its target is not known. Separate cDNA molecules each had unique molecular identifiers attached to them. In TCRdb, the 5' RACE reads were re-called with MiXCR into one record per CDR3 protein. Here the sample spans around 30,000 distinct CDR3 sequences, about 5.8% being singletons. This CDR3 is 15 amino acids long. V was clipped by 5 bases and J by 3 bases, with 17 bases between them. V usage is TRBV12-3 or TRBV12-4 and J usage is TRBJ2-7, with D unclear. The sample was whole blood. The clonotype was recovered from an adult who was a healthcare worker with PCR-confirmed SARS-CoV-2 infection or an uninfected control (not recorded which). This chain's CDR3 is CASSAYVSAYYEQYF. For the CDR3, the DNA is TGTGCCAGCAGTGCCTACGTCAGCGCGTACTACGAGCAGTACTTC.